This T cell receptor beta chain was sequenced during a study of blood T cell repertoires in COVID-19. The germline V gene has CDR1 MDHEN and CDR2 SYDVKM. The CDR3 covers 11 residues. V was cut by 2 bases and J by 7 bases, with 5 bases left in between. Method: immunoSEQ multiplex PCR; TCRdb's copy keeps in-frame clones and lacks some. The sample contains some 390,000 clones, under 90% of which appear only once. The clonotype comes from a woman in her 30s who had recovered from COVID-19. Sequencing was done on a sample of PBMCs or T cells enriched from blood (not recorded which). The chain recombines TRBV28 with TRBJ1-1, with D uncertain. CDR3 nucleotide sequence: TGTGCCAGCAGTTTACGGGATGAAGCTTTCTTT. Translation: CASSLRDEAFF.